These 4 T cell receptor beta chains were sequenced from one sample in a study of cytotoxic CD8 clonotypes in ibrutinib-treated CLL. Sequenced by immunoSEQ multiplex PCR; TCRdb stores in-frame clones only, minus some. The sample records over 250,000 clones, roughly 76% being singletons. Here the sequenced sample was PBMCs, taken at disease progression, from a patient treated with ibrutinib. Receptor source: a human donor with chronic lymphocytic leukemia.

This clone has a handful of counts. The chain employs TRBV7-9 and TRBJ2-2; either TRBD1 or TRBD2 may supply D (5 bases each). V dropped 5 bases and J dropped 8 bases, with 24 bases sitting between them. Germline CDR1 is SEHNR and CDR2 is FQNEAQ (reference sequence). This CDR3 is built from 17 residues. The CDR3 is CASSPSGGRLGTGELFF. The DNA for the CDR3 is TGTGCCAGCAGCCCCTCTGGGGGACGCTTAGGAACAGGGGAGCTGTTTTTT. Combining the CDR3 with reference TRBV7-9 and TRBJ2-2 gives the whole variable domain DTGVSQNPRHKITKRGQNVTFRCDPISEHNRLYWYRQTLGQGPEFLTYFQNEAQLEKSRLLSDRFSAERPKGSFSTLEIQRTEQGDSAMYLCASSPSGGRLGTGELFFGEGSRLTVL.

This clone was counted many times. The chain combines TRBV19 with TRBJ2-7; D is ambiguous. V lost 1 base and J lost 0, with 10 bases in between. The CDR3 has 15 amino acids. Germline V gene sequence: CDR1 LNHDA, CDR2 SQIVND (reference sequence). This chain's CDR3 is CASSIASASSYEQYF. The CDR3 DNA follows: TGTGCCAGTAGTATAGCCAGCGCGAGCTCCTACGAGCAGTACTTC.

The CDR3 nucleotides read TGCGCCAGCAGGACCGCCCAGGGGGGCATCGTATCTTATACGCAGTATTTT. Amino acid sequence: CASRTAQGGIVSYTQYF. The chain uses TRBV5-1 and TRBJ2-3; TRBD1 might be the D (7 bases). V lost 5 bases, J lost 7 bases, and 26 bases lay in between. Germline loops: CDR1 SGHRS, CDR2 YFSETQ. The CDR3 runs to 17 residues.

The chain combines TRBV20-1 with TRBJ2-7, with D perhaps TRBD2 (6 bases). Deletions cut 6 bases from V and 6 bases from J, with 12 bases between. The length of the CDR3 is 11 residues. Germline V lookup: CDR1 DFQATT, CDR2 SNEGSKA (reference sequence). The CDR3 DNA follows: TGCAGTGCCCTAGCGTACCCCGAGCAGTACTTC. It encodes CSALAYPEQYF.